The rows below give T cell receptor beta chains drawn from one sample of a study of T cell repertoires in cytomegalovirus infection. TCRdb re-called the reads with MiXCR, one entry per CDR3 protein. In the table there are 700,000 to 950,000 distinct CDR3 sequences, over 25% of which are singletons. Antigens of these TCRs are unknown. This sample comprised cultured CD8+ T cells from PBMCs, obtained from culture after CMV antigen stimulation. The receptors were gathered from a human donor in good health (CMV status not recorded). Some clones in this sample may be carry-over from other donors' samples. Each CDR3 is given with its conserved first and last residue. The D gene is left open where the match is weak. For some rows the clone size is stated as once, few or many, or as a class when expanded; others skip it.

CDR3 length: 16
D gene: TRBD1
J gene: TRBJ2-1
clone size: -
V gene: TRBV9
CDR3 DNA: TGTGCCAGCAGCGTAGGGGGGACAGTCACCTACAATGAGCAGTTCTTC
CDR3 protein: CASSVGGTVTYNEQFF

CDR3 length: 15
D gene: -
J gene: TRBJ1-2
clone size: -
V gene: TRBV10-3
CDR3 DNA: TGTGCCATAGGGGTTAGGGACCCCTCTAACTATGGCTACACCTTC
CDR3 protein: CAIGVRDPSNYGYTF

CDR3 length: 20
D gene: TRBD2
J gene: TRBJ2-1
clone size: few
V gene: TRBV28
CDR3 DNA: TGTGCCAGCAGTTTGGCCCCCTGGGTAAGCGGGGGGCGGATCTACAATGAGCAGTTCTTC
CDR3 protein: CASSLAPWVSGGRIYNEQFF

CDR3 length: 15
D gene: -
J gene: TRBJ2-7
clone size: few
V gene: TRBV20-1
CDR3 DNA: TGCAGTGCTACCTCAGTAGGGCAGGAGATCTACGAGCAGTACTTC
CDR3 protein: CSATSVGQEIYEQYF

CDR3 length: 14
D gene: -
J gene: TRBJ2-1
clone size: -
V gene: TRBV4-1
CDR3 DNA: TGCGCCAGCAGCCAAGATTTAGGGGTCAATGAGCAGTTCTTC
CDR3 protein: CASSQDLGVNEQFF

CDR3 length: 17
D gene: -
J gene: TRBJ2-6
clone size: -
V gene: TRBV7-9
CDR3 DNA: TGTGCCAGCAGCCTTACAGGGGAGGGTTCTGGGGCCAACGTCCTGACTTTC
CDR3 protein: CASSLTGEGSGANVLTF

CDR3 length: 13
D gene: -
J gene: TRBJ1-2
clone size: few
V gene: TRBV28
CDR3 DNA: TGTGCCAGCAGTTTAGACGGAGCATACGGCTACACCTTC
CDR3 protein: CASSLDGAYGYTF

CDR3 length: 15
D gene: -
J gene: TRBJ1-5
clone size: -
V gene: TRBV27
CDR3 DNA: TGTGCCAGCAGTTTGGGGGGAGGTCAATATCAGCCCCAGCATTTT
CDR3 protein: CASSLGGGQYQPQHF

CDR3 length: 14
D gene: -
J gene: TRBJ2-5
clone size: -
V gene: TRBV7-9
CDR3 DNA: TGTGCCAGCAGCTCTAACCGAAGAGGGGAGACCCAGTACTTC
CDR3 protein: CASSSNRRGETQYF

CDR3 length: 15
D gene: TRBD1
J gene: TRBJ2-3
clone size: many
V gene: TRBV7-2
CDR3 DNA: TGTGCCAGCAGTTCGACAGGGGGCGCCGCAGATACGCAGTATTTT
CDR3 protein: CASSSTGGAADTQYF

CDR3 length: 17
D gene: -
J gene: TRBJ2-6
clone size: -
V gene: TRBV4-3
CDR3 DNA: TGCGCCAGCAGCCAAGGGGACCGTGGCGCTGGGGCCAACGTCCTGACTTTC
CDR3 protein: CASSQGDRGAGANVLTF

CDR3 length: 16
D gene: TRBD2
J gene: TRBJ2-5
clone size: few
V gene: TRBV2
CDR3 DNA: TGTGCCAGCAGTGAAGGTGCAGGGAGGGTGCAGGAGACCCAGTACTTC
CDR3 protein: CASSEGAGRVQETQYF

CDR3 length: 14
D gene: -
J gene: TRBJ2-7
clone size: few
V gene: TRBV10-3
CDR3 DNA: TGTGCCATCAGTGAGATCAGGGTTCCCTACGAGCAGTACTTC
CDR3 protein: CAISEIRVPYEQYF

CDR3 length: 15
D gene: TRBD1
J gene: TRBJ1-2
clone size: -
V gene: TRBV25-1
CDR3 DNA: TGTGCCAGCAGTGAATGGGGGACAGGGACTTATGGCTACACCTTC
CDR3 protein: CASSEWGTGTYGYTF

CDR3 length: 15
D gene: -
J gene: TRBJ1-2
clone size: few
V gene: TRBV7-9
CDR3 DNA: TGTGCCAGCAACATCCACGGGGCATATAACTATGGCTACACCTTC
CDR3 protein: CASNIHGAYNYGYTF

CDR3 length: 14
D gene: TRBD2
J gene: TRBJ2-1
clone size: many
V gene: TRBV7-2
CDR3 DNA: TGTGCCAGCAGACCCGGGACTAGCAACAATGAGCAGTTCTTC
CDR3 protein: CASRPGTSNNEQFF

CDR3 length: 14
D gene: -
J gene: TRBJ1-1
clone size: -
V gene: TRBV9
CDR3 DNA: TGTGCCAGCAGCGCGGACAGACTGAACACTGAAGCTTTCTTT
CDR3 protein: CASSADRLNTEAFF

CDR3 length: 18
D gene: -
J gene: TRBJ1-3
clone size: -
V gene: TRBV7-3
CDR3 DNA: TGTGCCTGCCGGGGGGCACAGCCATCCCTTATTACTGGAAACACCATATGTTTT
CDR3 protein: CACRGAQPSLITGNTICF